The 26 T cell receptor beta chains below come from one sample, sequenced in a study of blood T cells in healthy people across ages. A J-beta primer mix and a sample-barcoded 5' primer were used in a second PCR of about 7 to 12 cycles. Using its own MiXCR run on the 5' RACE reads, TCRdb lists one record per CDR3 protein. The sample shows about 1.8 million distinct CDR3 sequences, around 50% of them seen only once. The sequencing input was blood. The origin of the receptors is a woman between 40 and 55 years old in good health.

This clonotype has just one count. The chain combines TRBV27 with TRBJ1-1, with 9 bases identical to TRBD1. CDR3 length: 19 residues. The germline CDR1 and CDR2 sequences are MNHEY and SMNVEV (reference sequence). With 6 bases clipped from V and 4 bases from J, the junction kept 21 bases outside the gene matches. The CDR3 DNA is TGTGCCAGCAGCCCAAAAATCAGGCCGGGACAGGGAATATCCACTGAAGCTTTCTTT. This encodes CASSPKIRPGQGISTEAFF.

This clonotype appeared a few times. The chain recombines TRBV7-2 with TRBJ2-1; 7 nucleotides line up with TRBD2. Germline CDR1 and CDR2: SGHTA and FQGNSA. J lost 7 bases, V lost 4 bases, and 7 bases had no gene match. The CDR3 sequence is 14 residues long. This CDR3 is CASSSQRGRNEQFF. CDR3 coding DNA: TGTGCCAGCAGCTCCCAGCGGGGTCGAAATGAGCAGTTCTTC.

This chain joins TRBV5-1 and TRBJ1-5; 8 bases agree with TRBD1. Germline V lookup: CDR1 SGHRS, CDR2 YFSETQ. The CDR3 is made up of 17 amino acids. V gave up 1 base and J gave up 4 bases; unmatched junction bases: 10. The CDR3 DNA sequence: TGCGCCAGCAGCTTGTTGCCGTCGACAGGGGTGAATCAGCCCCAGCATTTT. Protein sequence: CASSLLPSTGVNQPQHF.

This chain connects TRBV28 to TRBJ2-4, with 7 nucleotides matching TRBD1. J gave up 13 bases and V 5 bases, and 14 bases lay outside the gene matches. Germline assignment: CDR1 MDHEN and CDR2 SYDVKM. The CDR3 spans 14 residues. CDR3 sequence (DNA): TGTGCCAGCAGTGACACCGACAGGGACAATGAGCAGTACTTC. The encoded protein is CASSDTDRDNEQYF.

This clonotype was observed a few times. This chain links TRBV20-1 with TRBJ2-5, with 11 bases that match TRBD2. With 6 bases clipped from V and 0 bases from J, the junction kept 6 bases outside the gene matches. Germline V gene sequence: CDR1 DFQATT, CDR2 SNEGSKA (reference sequence). This CDR3 is built from 15 residues. This CDR3 reads CSAEASGGNQETQYF. The CDR3 DNA follows: TGCAGTGCGGAAGCTAGCGGGGGGAACCAAGAGACCCAGTACTTC.

This chain links TRBV5-5 with TRBJ1-4; D not certain. This CDR3 comprises 18 residues. V was clipped by 4 bases and J by 0 bases, with 19 bases between them. Germline values: CDR1 SGHKS, CDR2 YYEKEE (reference sequence). In DNA form, the CDR3 reads TGTGCCAGCAGCGGCGACGGACGGCTCCTTGCAACTAATGAAAAACTGTTTTTT. It encodes CASSGDGRLLATNEKLFF.

The chain links TRBV6-6 to TRBJ2-7; D is perhaps TRBD1 (6 bases). The CDR3 has 15 residues. The V gene's germline CDR1 is MNHNY and CDR2 SVGAGI (reference sequence). Trimming cost V 5 bases and J 7 bases, with 21 bases left between them. The CDR3 protein is CASSQPGQGSREQYF. The CDR3 DNA reads as TGTGCCAGCAGTCAGCCGGGTCAGGGGTCACGAGAGCAGTACTTC.

V gene TRBV28 combines with J gene TRBJ2-5; TRBD1 matches at 9 bases. J was trimmed by 5 bases and V by 5 bases; bases with no gene match: 12. Germline V gives CDR1 MDHEN, CDR2 SYDVKM. This CDR3 is built from 16 residues. CDR3 DNA: TGTGCCAGCAGTGCGTCCGGGACAGGGCGGTCGGAGACCCAGTACTTC. Translated, it gives CASSASGTGRSETQYF.

This clonotype was detected a few times. The chain has TRBV5-1 and TRBJ2-7, with a tentative D call TRBD1 (6 bases). The V and J ends lost 5 bases and 3 bases respectively, with 18 bases between them. The CDR3 runs to 15 residues. Per germline, CDR1 SGHRS and CDR2 YFSETQ. The CDR3 region is CASSPGTIIGYEQYF. CDR3 nucleotides: TGCGCCAGCAGTCCCGGGACAATTATCGGCTACGAGCAGTACTTC. Full variable domain (outside the CDR3, taken from reference TRBV5-1 and TRBJ2-7): KAGVTQTPRYLIKTRGQQVTLSCSPISGHRSVSWYQQTPGQGLQFLFEYFSETQRNKGNFPGRFSGRQFSNSRSEMNVSTLELGDSALYLCASSPGTIIGYEQYFGPGTRLTVT.

A single count supports this clonotype. The CDR3 sequence: CSTKTGYGYTF. The CDR3 nucleotides read TGCAGTACTAAGACAGGATATGGCTACACCTTC. The rearrangement links TRBV20-1 to TRBJ1-2; D is perhaps TRBD1 (6 bases). The germline V gene has CDR1 DFQATT and CDR2 SNEGSKA (reference sequence). The CDR3 runs 11 residues. Trimming cost V 8 bases and J 5 bases, with 12 bases left between them.

In its sample, this clonotype was seen many times. This chain connects TRBV7-2 to TRBJ2-3; D is uncertain. Looked up from germline, CDR1 is SGHTA and CDR2 is FQGNSA. The CDR3 is 16 residues long. Trimming shortened V by 5 bases and J by 3 bases, and 18 bases separated the two germline ends. As DNA, the CDR3 is TGTGCCAGCAGCCCCCTAACTGGATCCATAACAGATACGCAGTATTTT. Translated: CASSPLTGSITDTQYF. Drawing the rest from reference TRBV7-2 and TRBJ2-3, the complete variable domain is GAGVSQSPSNKVTEKGKDVELRCDPISGHTALYWYRQSLGQGLEFLIYFQGNSAPDKSGLPSDRFSAERTGGSVSTLTIQRTQQEDSAVYLCASSPLTGSITDTQYFGPGTRLTVL.

The gene calls are TRBV28 and TRBJ1-5; TRBD1 is a possible D gene (6 bases). Germline V gene lookup returns CDR1 MDHEN and CDR2 SYDVKM. Trimming took 7 bases from V and 6 from J, leaving 13 bases between them. The CDR3 length is 13 residues. CDR3 region: CASKGQISQPQHF. The CDR3 region has the DNA TGTGCCAGCAAAGGACAGATTAGTCAGCCCCAGCATTTT.

The chain recombines TRBV12-3 or TRBV12-4 with TRBJ2-2; TRBD1 might be the D (6 bases). V was clipped by 4 bases and J by 8 bases, with 14 bases between them. There are 14 residues in the CDR3. Here the CDR3 reads CASSSELTGGELFF. The CDR3 coding sequence is TGTGCCAGCAGTTCCGAACTCACAGGGGGGGAGCTGTTTTTT.

The DNA for the CDR3 is TGCAGCGTTGGCCATCAGGGACCTCTTAACTATGGCTACACCTTC. Translated, it gives CSVGHQGPLNYGYTF. This rearrangement joins TRBV29-1 to TRBJ1-2, with D perhaps matching TRBD1 (5 bases). CDR1 is SQVTM, CDR2 ANQGSEA, per germline. V was shortened by 4 bases and J by 1 base, with 16 bases between the two germline ends. CDR3 length: 15 amino acids.

This sequence joins TRBV7-9 and TRBJ2-1; 7 bases fit TRBD1. Germline-derived CDR1 and CDR2 are SEHNR and FQNEAQ (reference sequence). This CDR3 has 13 amino acids. The V gene end was trimmed by 5 bases and the J gene end by 10 bases; junction bases not matched to a gene: 8. CDR3: CASSPRDRGEQFF. The CDR3 bases are TGTGCCAGCAGCCCCCGGGACAGAGGGGAGCAGTTCTTC.

The chain recombines TRBV20-1 with TRBJ2-1; TRBD2 might be the D (6 bases). V shed 3 bases and J shed 2 bases, with 17 bases lying between them. Germline V gene sequence: CDR1 DFQATT, CDR2 SNEGSKA (reference sequence). The CDR3 contains 16 residues. The CDR3 DNA is TGCAGTGCTAGCTCCGCCCCGCTAGCGACCTACAATGAGCAGTTCTTC. Translation: CSASSAPLATYNEQFF.

CDR3 bases: TGTGCCACCAGCAGAGTTGGGCGGCAGGGAAGGATTCAGACTAATGAAAAACTGTTTTTT. It is translated as CATSRVGRQGRIQTNEKLFF. The chain employs TRBV15 and TRBJ1-4, with D tentatively TRBD1 (5 bases). This CDR3 has 20 residues. Trimming took off 1 base at V and 2 bases at J, with 23 bases between the two ends. Per germline, CDR1 LNHNV and CDR2 YYDKDF (reference sequence).

This chain links TRBV2 with TRBJ1-4, with D tentatively TRBD1 (5 bases). V dropped 5 bases and J dropped 10 bases, with 23 bases sitting between them. Germline V gives CDR1 SNHLY, CDR2 FYNNEI. The CDR3 is 16 amino acids. The CDR3 loop reads CASSSRWGGDGGKLFF. The CDR3 DNA reads TGTGCCAGCAGTTCCCGTTGGGGCGGGGACGGCGGAAAACTGTTTTTT.

The gene calls are TRBV6-1 and TRBJ1-5; D remains ambiguous. The V end was cut by 5 bases, the J end by 0 bases, with 20 bases between. Per germline, CDR1 MNHNS and CDR2 SASEGT. This CDR3 comprises 18 residues. The DNA for the CDR3 is TGTGCCAGCAGTCGCGGCGTCGGGCGGCTCTATAGCAATCAGCCCCAGCATTTT. It translates to CASSRGVGRLYSNQPQHF.

With respect to this clonotype: An end of the junction does not agree with germline; a read error may underlie this. V and J are TRBV5-1 and TRBJ2-1; 8 bases match TRBD2. CDR3 length equals 15 residues. The germline CDR1 and CDR2 sequences are SGHRS and YFSETQ. DNA of the CDR3: TGCACCAGCAGCTTGTTCGGGGGGGTCTACAATGAGCAGTTCTTC. It specifies CTSSLFGGVYNEQFF.

The V call is TRBV7-2, the J call TRBJ2-5, with a possible D match to TRBD1 (6 bases). CDR1 SGHTA and CDR2 FQGNSA come from the germline V gene. V lost 1 base and J lost 3, with 15 bases in between. This CDR3 has 16 residues. This chain's CDR3 is CASSLGGPAPEETQYF. The CDR3 DNA sequence: TGTGCCAGCAGCTTAGGGGGGCCCGCCCCCGAAGAGACCCAGTACTTC.

This clonotype was found a few times. The V and J genes are TRBV4-2 and TRBJ2-3; TRBD2 agrees at 16 bases. The CDR3 is 18 amino acids. After removal of 0 bases from V and 5 bases from J, the junction contained 5 bases not matched to a gene. The germline gives CDR1 LGHNA, CDR2 YNFKEQ. The chain's CDR3 is CASSQEGTSGGAKDTQYF. CDR3 DNA: TGTGCCAGCAGCCAAGAAGGGACTAGCGGGGGGGCAAAAGATACGCAGTATTTT.

The chain uses TRBV10-3 and TRBJ2-3; D might be TRBD1 or TRBD2, each matching 5 bases. This CDR3 region has 15 residues. Looked up from germline, CDR1 is ENHRY and CDR2 is SYGVKD. The V end was cut by 10 bases, the J end by 0 bases, with 17 bases between. The CDR3 DNA sequence: TGTGCCACCCTAGGCAGGGACCCTAGCACAGATACGCAGTATTTT. It specifies CATLGRDPSTDTQYF.

This clonotype was counted only a few times. The J gene is TRBJ1-4, the V gene TRBV6-6; the D gene is possibly TRBD1 (5 bases). Germline CDR1 is MNHNY and CDR2 is SVGAGI (reference sequence). CDR3 length: 14 residues. V dropped 5 bases and J dropped 5 bases, with 12 bases sitting between them. DNA for the CDR3: TGTGCCAGCAGTATCCCTGGGGGGAATGAAAAACTGTTTTTT. Translation gives CASSIPGGNEKLFF.

This rearrangement joins TRBV7-9 to TRBJ1-2; D is uncertain. Germline V gene lookup returns CDR1 SEHNR and CDR2 FQNEAQ (reference sequence). V lost 5 bases to trimming and J lost 6 bases, with 10 bases between them. CDR3 length: 12 amino acids. Written as DNA, the CDR3 is TGTGCCAGCAGCCGGAACAGCGATGGCTACACCTTC. This codes for CASSRNSDGYTF. Together with reference TRBV7-9 and TRBJ1-2, the CDR3 gives the full variable domain: DTGVSQNPRHKITKRGQNVTFRCDPISEHNRLYWYRQTLGQGPEFLTYFQNEAQLEKSRLLSDRFSAERPKGSFSTLEIQRTEQGDSAMYLCASSRNSDGYTFGSGTRLTVV.

This chain connects TRBV5-1 to TRBJ2-1, with a tentative D call TRBD2 (5 bases). CDR3 size: 14 residues. V shed 4 bases and J shed 9 bases, with 17 bases lying between them. In germline, CDR1 is SGHRS, CDR2 YFSETQ. DNA for the CDR3: TGCGCCAGCAGCCCGGCGACAACGGGGTCTGAGCAGTTCTTC. Protein sequence: CASSPATTGSEQFF.